This T cell receptor (beta chain) came from a study of cytomegalovirus exposure and HLA in healthy donors. Worth noting for this clone: The antigen is unknown. The junction departs from the called germline gene at one end, perhaps through a read error. Different DNA sequences within this sample yield the same CDR3.

Findings and limits, study-wide: Approximately 160 TCR beta chains were listed as cytomegalovirus-associated. While the bulk of TCR sequences proved rare, some public TCRs turned up in many donors. Follow-up analysis later connected one missense variant in DCLRE1C with trimming of TCR beta V- and J-genes.

The PCR used 60 Vbeta and 13 Jbeta primers. The assay was immunoSEQ multiplex PCR, and TCRdb's table has in-frame clones only and misses some. The table shows about 93,000 clones, with 82% occurring only once. The germline V gene has CDR1 MNHEY and CDR2 SMNVEV (reference sequence). The CDR3 contains 15 residues. The genes are TRBV27 and TRBJ2-7; 10 bases are a match to TRBD1. Sequencing was done on a sample of PBMCs. This receptor was identified in a man aged 50 or older in good health and CMV-seronegative. The CDR3: CASSPGQGTSYEQYF. DNA of the CDR3: TGTGCCAGCAGCCCGGGACAGGGGACGTCCTATGAGCAGTACTTC.